These T cell receptor beta chains were read from a single sample in a study of blood T cell repertoires in COVID-19. The protocol was immunoSEQ multiplex PCR, while the TCRdb copy is restricted to in-frame clones and leaves out a portion. The sample has roughly 250,000 clones; about 90% are singletons. Input material: PBMCs or T cells enriched from blood (not recorded which). These receptors were collected from a human donor in a cohort exposed to, infected with or recovered from COVID-19 (not recorded which). The donor label of this sample is uncertain. Each CDR3 is given with its conserved first and last residue. D genes are given only for firm matches. Size is stated for part of the rows, as once, few or many counts, or as a class when the clone is expanded.

size	D	V	J	CDR3	DNA
.	TRBD1	TRBV19	TRBJ1-1	CASSTYGQGGTEAFF	TGTGCCAGTAGTACCTACGGACAGGGAGGGACTGAAGCTTTCTTT
.	TRBD1	TRBV14	TRBJ1-2	CASSQAGGRYGYTF	TGTGCCAGCAGCCAGGCAGGGGGCAGGTATGGCTACACCTTC
.	.	TRBV9	TRBJ1-2	CASSVDGQGYGYTF	TGTGCCAGCAGCGTAGATGGGCAGGGCTATGGCTACACCTTC
.	.	TRBV7-6	TRBJ1-6	CASSLGGGSSYNSPLHF	TGTGCCAGCAGCTTAGGGGGGGGGAGCTCCTATAATTCACCCCTCCACTTT
.	.	TRBV28	TRBJ1-4	CASYNNEKLFF	TGTGCCAGCTATAATAATGAAAAACTGTTTTTT
.	TRBD1	TRBV7-3	TRBJ1-1	CASSFLRQGYLSDTEAFF	TGTGCCAGCAGCTTCCTAAGACAGGGGTACCTTTCAGACACTGAAGCTTTCTTT
.	.	TRBV4-1	TRBJ1-6	CASSQELQGPNSPLHF	TGCGCCAGCAGCCAAGAGCTACAGGGACCTAATTCACCCCTCCACTTT
.	TRBD1	TRBV15	TRBJ1-6	CATSRDKGTGGSPLHF	TGTGCCACCAGCAGAGATAAAGGGACAGGGGGTTCACCCCTCCACTTT
.	.	TRBV7-2	TRBJ1-5	CASSSITGVPQPQHF	TGTGCCAGCAGCTCAATAACGGGGGTCCCCCAGCCCCAGCATTTT
once	.	TRBV5-1	TRBJ2-1	CASSPGVRSSYNEQFF	TGCGCCAGCAGCCCCGGGGTAAGGAGCTCCTACAATGAGCAGTTCTTC
.	TRBD1	TRBV6-4	TRBJ1-2	CASRSEEGANYGYTF	TGTGCCAGCAGATCAGAGGAGGGGGCAAACTATGGCTACACCTTC
.	TRBD2	TRBV5-4	TRBJ2-5	CASSLEASSGGQETQYF	TGTGCCAGCAGCTTGGAGGCGTCTAGCGGGGGCCAAGAGACCCAGTACTTC
.	.	TRBV19	TRBJ2-3	CASSIVQGLDTQYF	TGTGCCAGTAGTATAGTCCAGGGGTTAGATACGCAGTATTTT
.	.	TRBV19	TRBJ2-7	CASSTGLGSSYEQYF	TGTGCCAGTAGTACAGGCCTTGGAAGCTCCTACGAGCAGTACTTC
.	.	TRBV27	TRBJ1-4	CASIKTTGSNEKLFF	TGTGCCAGCATTAAAACGACAGGTTCTAATGAAAAACTGTTTTTT
.	.	TRBV11-2	TRBJ1-6	CASSLTQTAFSSYNSPLHF	TGTGCCAGCAGCCTAACTCAAACAGCCTTTAGCTCCTATAATTCACCCCTCCACTTT
.	.	TRBV2	TRBJ1-2	CASSEFMRAGTLRVYGYTF	TGTGCCAGCAGTGAGTTCATGAGGGCAGGGACTCTCCGGGTCTATGGCTACACCTTC
.	TRBD1	TRBV4-2	TRBJ1-1	CASSQRVPGQGNTEAFF	TGTGCCAGCAGCCAGAGGGTCCCGGGACAGGGTAACACTGAAGCTTTCTTT
.	TRBD1	TRBV19	TRBJ2-7	CASSLRGQGSYEQYF	TGTGCCAGTAGCCTCCGAGGACAGGGCTCCTACGAGCAGTACTTC
.	.	TRBV30	TRBJ1-4	CAWSVREELFF	TGTGCCTGGAGTGTAAGGGAGGAACTGTTTTTT
.	TRBD1	TRBV24-1	TRBJ2-3	CATSEAGTGGGRDTQYF	TGTGCCACCAGTGAGGCCGGGACAGGTGGGGGAAGAGATACGCAGTATTTT
.	.	TRBV28	TRBJ1-1	CASSLQNTEAFF	TGTGCCAGCAGTTTACAGAACACTGAAGCTTTCTTT
.	TRBD1	TRBV4-2	TRBJ1-1	CASTKFTQGAAEAFF	TGTGCCAGCACCAAATTTACACAGGGGGCTGCTGAAGCTTTCTTT
.	.	TRBV9	TRBJ1-1	CASSPSPVGEEAFF	TGTGCCAGCAGCCCTTCCCCTGTGGGAGAAGAAGCTTTCTTT
.	.	TRBV4-1	TRBJ2-7	CASSQAQGSSYEQYF	TGCGCCAGCAGCCAAGCCCAGGGCAGCTCCTACGAGCAGTACTTC
.	.	TRBV27	TRBJ1-1	CASMGGTNTEAFF	TGTGCCAGCATGGGGGGAACCAACACTGAAGCTTTCTTT
.	TRBD2	TRBV4-1	TRBJ2-7	CASSFSTSGGATSYEQYF	TGCGCCAGCAGCTTTAGTACTAGCGGGGGGGCAACCTCCTACGAGCAGTACTTC
.	.	TRBV5-5	TRBJ2-5	CASRTRQEGQETQYF	TGTGCCAGCAGGACCAGGCAGGAGGGCCAAGAGACCCAGTACTTC
.	.	TRBV4-1	TRBJ1-2	CASSPIPGFGYGYTF	TGCGCCAGCAGTCCAATACCAGGATTTGGCTATGGCTACACCTTC
few	.	TRBV21-1	TRBJ1-3	CASSKGGLQGKQAGNTIYF	TGTGCCAGCAGCAAAGGAGGCTTACAGGGGAAACAGGCTGGAAACACCATATATTTT
once	TRBD2	TRBV2	TRBJ2-5	CASSDYRLAGRYQETQYF	TGTGCCAGCAGTGACTATCGACTAGCGGGGAGGTACCAAGAGACCCAGTACTTC
.	.	TRBV18	TRBJ1-1	CASSRGGMGTEAFF	TGTGCCAGCTCACGTGGGGGGATGGGAACTGAAGCTTTCTTT
.	.	TRBV9	TRBJ1-2	CASSSEIYGYTF	TGTGCCAGCAGTTCCGAGATCTATGGCTACACCTTC